This is a list of T cell receptor beta chains from one sample in a study of blood T cell repertoires in COVID-19. Profiled with immunoSEQ multiplex PCR; TCRdb holds only in-frame clones, not every one. The data show around 23,000 clones, with over 60% seen just once and roughly 40% held by the top ten. The specimen sequenced was peripheral blood. These receptors were taken from a woman of 80 years or more with acute or convalescent COVID-19. Each CDR3 is given with its conserved first and last residue. The D gene is left open where the match is weak. Clone size is stated in some rows and not others, as once, few, many or a class when expanded.

V gene	CDR3 length	D gene	J gene	clone size	CDR3 DNA	CDR3 protein
TRBV2	15	TRBD2	TRBJ2-2	few	TGTGCCAGCCGTGAGCTAGCGGGAGGGCCCGGGGAGCTGTTTTTT	CASRELAGGPGELFF
TRBV29-1	12	TRBD1	TRBJ1-2	NA	TGCAGCGTTGAGACAGGGGTCTATGGCTACACCTTC	CSVETGVYGYTF
TRBV19	14	TRBD1	TRBJ2-7	NA	TGTGCCAGTAGTATGACAGGGCACACCTACGAGCAGTACTTC	CASSMTGHTYEQYF
TRBV7-8	12	NA	TRBJ1-5	NA	TGTGCCAGCAGCCCCGGGGAGGGGCCCCAGCATTTT	CASSPGEGPQHF
TRBV30	13	NA	TRBJ1-3	NA	TGTGCCTGGGATTCCGGGACAAGAAACACCATATATTTT	CAWDSGTRNTIYF
TRBV6-5	13	NA	TRBJ2-3	NA	TGTGCCAGCAGTACCGGCGGTCAGGGTACGCAGTATTTT	CASSTGGQGTQYF
TRBV9	17	NA	TRBJ2-1	NA	TGTGCCAGCAGCGCTTTTGCTCACAGCAGCTCCTACAATGAGCAGTTCTTC	CASSAFAHSSSYNEQFF
TRBV19	15	NA	TRBJ2-7	NA	TGTGCCATCCCAGTCAGCGCGTCGAGCTCCTACGAGCAGTACTTC	CAIPVSASSSYEQYF
TRBV6-5	14	TRBD1	TRBJ1-6	NA	TGTGCCAGCAGCCAAGGGGGCCATAATTCACCCCTCCACTTT	CASSQGGHNSPLHF
TRBV6-5	13	NA	TRBJ1-4	NA	TGTGCCAGCAGGCCCCGGGGGTATGAAAAACTGTTTTTT	CASRPRGYEKLFF
TRBV28	14	TRBD2	TRBJ2-7	NA	TGTGCCAGCAGGCCAGCGGGGGTCTCCTACGAGCAGTACTTC	CASRPAGVSYEQYF
TRBV6-5	14	TRBD1	TRBJ1-2	NA	TGTGCCAGCAGTACAGGGGTAGGAAACTATGGCTACACCTTC	CASSTGVGNYGYTF
TRBV19	13	TRBD1	TRBJ1-2	few	TGTGCCAGCAGGGGGACAGGGCACTATGGCTACACCTTC	CASRGTGHYGYTF
TRBV18	16	TRBD2	TRBJ2-7	NA	TGTGCCAGCTCACCCCGGACTAGCGGGGGGTCCTACGAGCAGTACTTC	CASSPRTSGGSYEQYF
TRBV19	13	TRBD1	TRBJ2-1	many	TGTGCCAGTCGACAGGGCGGTGGTGATGAGCAGTTCTTC	CASRQGGGDEQFF
TRBV23-1	13	TRBD1	TRBJ1-2	once	TGCGCCAGCAGTCTGGGGACAGGGGGCCTGGGGTTCTTC	CASSLGTGGLGFF
TRBV6-5	15	NA	TRBJ2-3	NA	TGTGCCAGCAGTTTCCGTCGTGTCATCGGTTTGGTGCAGTATTTT	CASSFRRVIGLVQYF
TRBV11-3	18	TRBD1	TRBJ2-2	NA	TGTGCCAGCAGCTTAAATCCTCCGTGGACAGGGAACACCGGGGAGCTGTTTTTT	CASSLNPPWTGNTGELFF
TRBV6-6	13	NA	TRBJ1-1	NA	TGTGCCAGCAGTTACTCGAGGTCCCAGGAAGCTTTCTTT	CASSYSRSQEAFF
TRBV5-1	15	NA	TRBJ1-1	NA	TGCGCCAGCACCTCTGGAGGGGTCATGAACACTGAAGCTTTCTTT	CASTSGGVMNTEAFF
TRBV6-5	15	TRBD2	TRBJ2-1	NA	TGTGCCAGCAGTTACGGCGGGGGAACCCGCCATGAGCAGTTCTTC	CASSYGGGTRHEQFF
TRBV5-1	13	TRBD1	TRBJ1-5	NA	TGCGCCAGCCGACAGGGTTTGGATCAACCCCAGCATTTT	CASRQGLDQPQHF
TRBV24-1	15	NA	TRBJ2-5	NA	TGTGCCACCAGTGAGGGAGGTAATCACCAAGAGACCCAGTACTTC	CATSEGGNHQETQYF
TRBV3-1/TRBV3-2	15	NA	TRBJ2-1	few	TGTGCCAGCAGCCAAGATACGAGGAGCGAGAATGAGCAGTTCTTC	CASSQDTRSENEQFF
TRBV19	19	TRBD2	TRBJ2-7	NA	TGTGCCAGTACCCCGCGAGAGGGGCCGACTAGCGGGAGGATCAACGAGCAGTACTTC	CASTPREGPTSGRINEQYF
TRBV19	14	NA	TRBJ2-3	NA	TGTGCCAGTAGTGTAGGACTCGGCACAGATACGCAGTATTTT	CASSVGLGTDTQYF
TRBV29-1	12	NA	TRBJ1-1	NA	TGCAGCGGGGGCCCGTTGAGCACTGAAGCTTTCTTT	CSGGPLSTEAFF
TRBV28	14	TRBD1	TRBJ1-5	NA	TGTGCCAGCAGTCCGGACAGGGTTCGGCAGCCCCAGCATTTT	CASSPDRVRQPQHF
TRBV5-1	13	TRBD1	TRBJ1-2	NA	TGCGCCAGCAAATCGGACAGGGGTCAGTTCTACACCTTC	CASKSDRGQFYTF
TRBV12-3/TRBV12-4	13	NA	TRBJ2-2	NA	TGTGCCAGCAGTCCTTATAACACCGGGGAGCTGTTTTTT	CASSPYNTGELFF
TRBV28	15	NA	TRBJ1-5	NA	TGTGCCAGCAGTTTAGAAGATCGGAGCAATCAGCCCCAGCATTTT	CASSLEDRSNQPQHF
TRBV28	14	TRBD1	TRBJ1-4	NA	TGTGCCAGTCTCGGGGACAGCACCTATGAAAAACTGTTTTTT	CASLGDSTYEKLFF
TRBV11-2	11	NA	TRBJ2-7	NA	TGTGCCAGCAGCTCGGGCTACGAGCAGTACTTC	CASSSGYEQYF
TRBV10-2	14	TRBD1	TRBJ2-7	few	TGCGCCAGCAGAGCGGGACAGGGGACCTACGAGCAGTACTTC	CASRAGQGTYEQYF
TRBV28	16	TRBD2	TRBJ2-3	NA	TGTGCCAGCACCTCCCGGCGGGGGGACCACACAGATACGCAGTATTTT	CASTSRRGDHTDTQYF
TRBV27	15	TRBD1	TRBJ1-6	NA	TGTGCCAGCAGTACCTACCGACAGGGAGGCTCACCCCTCCACTTT	CASSTYRQGGSPLHF
TRBV5-1	11	NA	TRBJ1-1	NA	TGCGCCAGCAGTTCCACGGGAAGGGCTTTCTTT	CASSSTGRAFF
TRBV7-7	15	NA	TRBJ2-3	NA	TGTGCTAGCAGCTTTGGCAGGGGAGGCACAGATACGCAGTATTTT	CASSFGRGGTDTQYF
TRBV7-2	15	NA	TRBJ2-5	NA	TGTGCCAGCAGCTTCGGACTCGTGAGGGCGGAGACCCAGTACTTC	CASSFGLVRAETQYF
TRBV5-4	16	NA	TRBJ1-2	NA	TGTGCCAGCAGCTTGGGGGGGGGCAGGTCGTCCTATGGCTACACCTTC	CASSLGGGRSSYGYTF
TRBV11-3	16	TRBD2	TRBJ2-3	NA	TGTGCCAGCAGCTTAGGGGCTAGCGGGATCACAGATACGCAGTATTTT	CASSLGASGITDTQYF
TRBV10-2	14	NA	TRBJ2-2	NA	TGCGCCAGCAGTGGACAGGCGAACACCGGGGAGCTGTTTTTT	CASSGQANTGELFF
TRBV30	13	TRBD2	TRBJ2-5	NA	TGTGCCTGCAAACGGGGGGGCGCGGAGACCCAGTACTTC	CACKRGGAETQYF
TRBV19	13	NA	TRBJ2-3	NA	TGTGCCAGTAGTATAGACAGGGCAGATACGCAGTATTTT	CASSIDRADTQYF
TRBV19	14	NA	TRBJ1-5	NA	TGTGCCAGTAGTCGTGACGGACTAGTTAGGCCCCAGCATTTT	CASSRDGLVRPQHF
TRBV5-1	14	TRBD1	TRBJ1-1	NA	TGCGCCAGCAGCCCAACCGGGACAGCATTTGAAGCTTTCTTT	CASSPTGTAFEAFF
TRBV19	14	TRBD1	TRBJ1-6	NA	TGTGCCAGTAGTATAGGGACAGGGGATTCACCCCTCCACTTT	CASSIGTGDSPLHF
TRBV18	12	NA	TRBJ2-7	once	TGTGCCAGCTCACCAGGAGGGACCGAGCAGTACTTC	CASSPGGTEQYF
TRBV5-6	13	NA	TRBJ1-2	NA	TGTGCCAGCAGTTTAGACAATAACTATGGCTACACCTTC	CASSLDNNYGYTF
TRBV7-9	13	NA	TRBJ2-7	NA	TGTGCCAGCAGCTTTGGGAGCTCCTACGAGCAGTACTTC	CASSFGSSYEQYF
TRBV6-5	14	NA	TRBJ1-6	NA	TGTGCCAGCAGGGGGAGTGGCCTGAATTCACCCCTCCACTTT	CASRGSGLNSPLHF
TRBV7-7	16	TRBD2	TRBJ2-5	NA	TGTGCTAGCAGCTTATCCCCGACTAGCGGGGGTGAGACCCAGTACTTC	CASSLSPTSGGETQYF
TRBV5-1	14	TRBD2	TRBJ2-3	NA	TGCGCCAGCAGATTCGGGGGGGCAACAGATACGCAGTATTTT	CASRFGGATDTQYF
TRBV19	15	NA	TRBJ1-4	NA	TGTGCCAGTAGTGTCGGGATCCATGGGAGTGAAAAACTGTTTTTT	CASSVGIHGSEKLFF
TRBV5-1	14	NA	TRBJ1-5	NA	TGCGCCAGCAGCCCCGGACAGCTCAATCAGCCCCAGCATTTT	CASSPGQLNQPQHF
TRBV3-1/TRBV3-2	15	TRBD1	TRBJ2-7	few	TGTGCCAGCAGCCAATATACAGGGGGCAAGAACGAGCAGTACTTC	CASSQYTGGKNEQYF
TRBV28	17	NA	TRBJ1-3	NA	TGTGCCAGCAGTTCCTGGACAGACCCGAGCTCTGGAAACACCATATATTTT	CASSSWTDPSSGNTIYF
TRBV5-5	14	NA	TRBJ2-1	NA	TGTGCCAGCACCCTTTGGTTGCAGTACAATGAGCAGTTCTTC	CASTLWLQYNEQFF
TRBV7-2	15	NA	TRBJ2-7	few	TGTGCCAGCCGACTTCTCGGGACATCCGAATTGAAGCAGTACTTC	CASRLLGTSELKQYF